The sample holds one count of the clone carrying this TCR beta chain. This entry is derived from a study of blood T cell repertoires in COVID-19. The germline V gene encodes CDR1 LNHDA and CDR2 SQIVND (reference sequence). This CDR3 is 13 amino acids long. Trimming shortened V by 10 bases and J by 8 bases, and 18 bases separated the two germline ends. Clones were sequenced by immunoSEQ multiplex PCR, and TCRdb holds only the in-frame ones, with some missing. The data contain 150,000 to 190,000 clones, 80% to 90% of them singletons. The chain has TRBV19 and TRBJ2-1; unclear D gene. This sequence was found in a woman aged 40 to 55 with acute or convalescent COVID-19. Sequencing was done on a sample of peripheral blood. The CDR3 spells CATQGGVVDEQFF. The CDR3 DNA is TGTGCCACACAAGGCGGCGTAGTGGATGAGCAGTTCTTC.